Below, 20 T cell receptor beta chains from the same sample are listed, as sequenced in a study of CD39 and CD103 CD8 tumor-infiltrating T cells. The assay was immunoSEQ multiplex PCR, and TCRdb's table has in-frame clones only and misses some. In the table there are thousands of clones, under 80% of which are singletons. The sample comprised CD8+ T cells sorted from blood. The subset denotes: total memory CD8 T cells (CD45RA-CCR7+/-) from blood or uninvolved lymph node. These receptors originate from a human donor with head and neck squamous cell carcinoma.

The chain recombines TRBV10-3 with TRBJ1-4, with a possible D match to TRBD1 (5 bases). CDR1 is ENHRY and CDR2 is SYGVKD in the germline V gene. Between the trimmed V and J ends, which lost 0 bases and 7 bases, there was a span of 12 bases. This CDR3 spans 15 amino acids. CDR3 in DNA: TGTGCCATCAGTGAGTCAGGTCAGGGTGTTGAAAAACTGTTTTTT. Its translation: CAISESGQGVEKLFF.

The J gene is TRBJ2-7, the V gene TRBV6-1, with 7 bases aligning to TRBD1. This CDR3 spans 15 amino acids. CDR1 is MNHNS and CDR2 is SASEGT in the germline V gene. The trim removed 6 bases at V and 0 bases at J, leaving 8 bases unmatched. DNA of the CDR3: TGTGCCAGCAGCTTAATACAGGGGACCTCCTACGAGCAGTACTTC. It translates to CASSLIQGTSYEQYF.

V is TRBV7-8 and J is TRBJ2-3; possible D gene TRBD1, 6 bases. The length of the CDR3 is 15 residues. Germline V gene data show CDR1 as SGHVS and CDR2 as FQNEAQ. Trimming left V 1 base short and J 4 bases short, with 12 bases between. DNA of the CDR3: TGTGCCAGCAGCTTAGAACTAGGGGGATCAGATACGCAGTATTTT. It specifies CASSLELGGSDTQYF.

The rearrangement uses TRBV2 and TRBJ1-3, with D possibly matching TRBD1 (6 bases). The CDR3 totals 18 residues. Germline assignment: CDR1 SNHLY and CDR2 FYNNEI. V lost 2 bases to trimming and J lost 2 bases, with 19 bases between them. The CDR3, as DNA: TGTGCCAGCAGTGAAAGAAACTACAGGGAGATTGCTGGAAACACCATATATTTT. Encoded protein: CASSERNYREIAGNTIYF.

J is TRBJ1-1 and V is TRBV5-4, with no clear D. This CDR3 has 13 residues. Germline values: CDR1 SGHNT, CDR2 YYREEE (reference sequence). V was trimmed by 3 bases and J by 0 bases, leaving 6 bases between them. The CDR3 DNA reads TGTGCCAGCAGCTACTTATTGAACACTGAAGCTTTCTTT. It is translated as CASSYLLNTEAFF.

The V call is TRBV10-3, the J call TRBJ1-6; D remains ambiguous. Trimming took off 3 bases at V and 4 bases at J, with 7 bases between the two ends. Per germline, CDR1 ENHRY and CDR2 SYGVKD. The length of the CDR3 is 14 residues. CDR3 sequence (DNA): TGTGCCATCAGTGAAGTACAGTATAATTCACCCCTCCACTTT. Protein sequence: CAISEVQYNSPLHF.

This clone turned up a few times. The chain joins TRBV7-9 to TRBJ1-1, with unresolved D. Germline loops: CDR1 SEHNR, CDR2 FQNEAQ (reference sequence). V dropped 6 bases and J dropped 11 bases, with 16 bases sitting between them. The CDR3 is 12 residues long. CDR3 nucleotide sequence: TGTGCCAGCAGATCAGCGTTTCCCGGGGCTTTCTTT. Its protein product is CASRSAFPGAFF.

V is TRBV6-5 and J is TRBJ2-5; D perhaps matches TRBD2 (6 bases). The CDR3 length is 16 residues. V gave up 0 bases and J gave up 5 bases, with 16 bases separating them. CDR1 is MNHEY, CDR2 SVGAGI, per germline. DNA for the CDR3: TGTGCCAGCAGTTACTCGGGGGGTTCTAGCACGGAGACCCAGTACTTC. This translates into CASSYSGGSSTETQYF.

This chain links TRBV6-5 with TRBJ1-4; maybe TRBD1 (5 bases). Trimming took off 2 bases at V and 8 bases at J, with 15 bases between the two ends. This CDR3 comprises 15 residues. CDR1 is MNHEY, CDR2 SVGAGI, per germline. For the CDR3, the DNA is TGTGCCAGCAGTTACACCACAGGTGTGAAAGAAAAACTGTTTTTT. Translation: CASSYTTGVKEKLFF.

This chain joins TRBV7-9 and TRBJ2-7; 8 bases are shared with TRBD1. The CDR3 runs to 15 residues. Per the germline V gene, CDR1 is SEHNR and CDR2 is FQNEAQ (reference sequence). The V gene end was trimmed by 2 bases and the J gene end by 2 bases; junction bases not matched to a gene: 5. The CDR3 region has the DNA TGTGCCAGCAGCTTACGGACAGGGCTGACCTACGAGCAGTACTTC. Translated: CASSLRTGLTYEQYF.

V gene TRBV6-5 combines with J gene TRBJ2-1; no reliable D call. The CDR3 is 15 residues long. Trimming took off 2 bases at V and 0 bases at J, with 8 bases between the two ends. Per the germline V gene, CDR1 is MNHEY and CDR2 is SVGAGI. CDR3 coding DNA: TGTGCCAGCAGTTACGACGGGTCCTCCTACAATGAGCAGTTCTTC. It specifies CASSYDGSSYNEQFF.

A remark on this clone: This sample includes further DNA sequences coding for the same CDR3. The chain carries TRBV27 and TRBJ1-2; perhaps TRBD1 as D (6 bases). V was shortened by 6 bases and J by 2 bases, with 10 bases between the two germline ends. The CDR3 spans 13 residues. Germline CDR1 and CDR2: MNHEY and SMNVEV (reference sequence). Here the CDR3 DNA reads TGTGCCAGCAGCACGACAGGAAACTATGGCTACACCTTC. Its translation is CASSTTGNYGYTF.

The chain combines TRBV6-1 with TRBJ1-5; 8 bases align to TRBD1. CDR1 and CDR2 (germline): MNHNS, SASEGT. This CDR3 has 15 residues. The V and J ends lost 6 bases and 1 base, in that order; junction bases with no gene match: 5. CDR3 sequence reads: CASRSQGGSNQPQHF. CDR3 in DNA: TGTGCCAGCAGATCACAGGGGGGGAGCAATCAGCCCCAGCATTTT.

Comment on this clone: A read error may explain this, as a much larger clone is one base away. The chain combines TRBV11-2 with TRBJ2-7; 9 bases map to TRBD1. Germline V gene data show CDR1 as SGHAT and CDR2 as FQNNGV. This CDR3 comprises 15 residues. The CDR3 DNA follows: TGTGCCAGCAGCTTAGAGCCACAGGGGGCCTACGAGCAGCACTTC. Residues: CASSLEPQGAYEQHF. Full variable domain (missing parts from reference TRBV11-2 and TRBJ2-7): EAGVAQSPRYKIIEKRQSVAFWCNPISGHATLYWYQQILGQGPKLLIQFQNNGVVDDSQLPKDRFSAERLKGVDSTLKIQPAKLEDSAVYLCASSLEPQGAYEQHFGPGTRLTVT.

The chain employs TRBV13 and TRBJ2-3; 14 bases match TRBD2. The CDR3 loop spans 17 amino acids. Germline V lookup: CDR1 PRHDT, CDR2 FYEKMQ (reference sequence). V gave up 3 bases and J gave up 2 bases; unmatched junction bases: 4. In DNA form, the CDR3 reads TGTGCCAGCAGCTTGGGACTAGCGGGGGCGAACACAGATACGCAGTATTTT. Amino acid sequence: CASSLGLAGANTDTQYF.

This chain links TRBV6-5 with TRBJ2-1; unclear D gene. In germline, CDR1 is MNHEY, CDR2 SVGAGI. Deletions cut 0 bases from V and 4 bases from J, with 7 bases between. The CDR3 contains 14 residues. CDR3 sequence (DNA): TGTGCCAGCAGTTACTCGTGGAGTTACAATGAGCAGTTCTTC. This sequence encodes CASSYSWSYNEQFF.

The chain recombines TRBV5-5 with TRBJ2-3; 8 positions agree with TRBD2. Looked up from germline, CDR1 is SGHKS and CDR2 is YYEKEE (reference sequence). The junction had 9 bases not matched to a gene; V was cut back by 0 bases and J by 6 bases. CDR3 length: 16 amino acids. In DNA form, the CDR3 reads TGTGCCAGCAGCTTGGAAAAGCGGGGGCCCGGGGATACGCAGTATTTT. Translating gives CASSLEKRGPGDTQYF.

The J gene is TRBJ2-2, the V gene TRBV7-3; 9 nucleotides line up with TRBD1. The J segment lost 2 bases and the V segment lost 6 bases, leaving 7 bases of the junction unmatched. This CDR3 comprises 16 residues. CDR1 and CDR2 from the germline V gene are SGHTA and FQGTGA. The CDR3 DNA reads TGTGCCAGCAGGCCCGGGACAGGGTCTAACACCGGGGAGCTGTTTTTT. Amino acid sequence: CASRPGTGSNTGELFF.

This clone was detected only a few times. V and J are TRBV16 and TRBJ1-4; perhaps TRBD1 as D (6 bases). CDR1 KGHSY and CDR2 FQNENV come from the germline V gene. CDR3 length: 15 residues. V shed 4 bases and J shed 3 bases, with 12 bases lying between them. The CDR3 DNA is TGTGCCAGCAGCCGTCCGACAGGCCCTAATGAAAAACTGTTTTTT. As protein: CASSRPTGPNEKLFF.

This clone is medium-sized. The V gene is TRBV29-1, the J gene TRBJ1-1, with TRBD1 identical over 8 bases. The J segment lost 3 bases and the V segment lost 7 bases, leaving 4 bases of the junction unmatched. Looked up from germline, CDR1 is SQVTM and CDR2 is ANQGSEA. The CDR3 totals 12 residues. CDR3 nucleotide sequence: TGCAGCGGTCGACAGGGGTACACTGAAGCTTTCTTT. The encoded protein is CSGRQGYTEAFF.